These 30 T cell receptor beta chains share one sample of origin, sequenced in a study of T cell clones after liver transplantation. Produced via immunoSEQ multiplex PCR; TCRdb's table is partial and in-frame only. The table shows 65,000 to 85,000 clones, with around 84% occurring only once. Source: CD4+ T cells from blood, taken around 48 months after liver transplant. These receptors were obtained from a human patient who received a liver transplant. Some T cells may be provided by the graft donor.

V and J are TRBV7-2 and TRBJ1-3; D is ambiguous. V was clipped by 5 bases and J by 0 bases, with 14 bases between them. The CDR3 is made up of 16 amino acids. Germline values: CDR1 SGHTA, CDR2 FQGNSA. Here the CDR3 reads CASSAVGRSSGNTIYF. In DNA, the CDR3 is TGTGCCAGCAGCGCAGTTGGGAGAAGCTCTGGAAACACCATATATTTT.

The V and J genes are TRBV15 and TRBJ2-3; D not certain. CDR3 size: 14 residues. Per the germline V gene, CDR1 is LNHNV and CDR2 is YYDKDF (reference sequence). Trimming shortened V by 0 bases and J by 3 bases, and 7 bases separated the two germline ends. CDR3 protein: CATSRDTSTDTQYF. CDR3 coding DNA: TGTGCCACCAGCAGAGACACGAGTACAGATACGCAGTATTTT.

The rearrangement uses TRBV9 and TRBJ2-6; D possibly corresponds to TRBD2 (5 bases). CDR3 size: 15 residues. Germline V gene lookup returns CDR1 SGDLS and CDR2 YYNGEE. The germline V and J ends were trimmed by 6 bases and 1 base, with 11 bases remaining between them. CDR3 sequence (DNA): TGTGCCAGCACCCGTAGGAGGTCTGGGGCCAACGTCCTGACTTTC. It is translated as CASTRRRSGANVLTF.

The chain carries TRBV14 and TRBJ1-2; no clear D. The CDR3 consists of 15 residues. Trimming shortened V by 0 bases and J by 5 bases, and 13 bases separated the two germline ends. Germline assignment: CDR1 SGHDN and CDR2 FVKESK. The CDR3 is CASSQDLGSGYGYTF. DNA of the CDR3: TGTGCCAGCAGCCAAGATCTGGGCAGTGGGTATGGCTACACCTTC.

This clone was seen a few times. The chain links TRBV19 to TRBJ1-6; D might be TRBD1 (5 bases). V lost 3 bases and J lost 1, with 10 bases in between. CDR1 is LNHDA and CDR2 is SQIVND in the germline V gene (reference sequence). The CDR3 consists of 16 residues. CDR3 amino acids: CASSMGDRSYNSPLHF. CDR3 sequence (DNA): TGTGCCAGTAGTATGGGAGACAGATCCTATAATTCACCCCTCCACTTT.

This clone was counted a single time. This chain joins TRBV6-5 and TRBJ2-7; D not certain. CDR3 size: 15 residues. The germline gives CDR1 MNHEY, CDR2 SVGAGI. V was shortened by 4 bases and J by 3 bases, with 16 bases between the two germline ends. The CDR3 here is CASSSPDLGRYEQYF. The CDR3 DNA follows: TGTGCCAGCAGTTCCCCCGACTTAGGTCGCTACGAGCAGTACTTC.

The chain carries TRBV5-4 and TRBJ2-1, with D unclear. The CDR3 runs 12 residues. The V gene's germline CDR1 is SGHNT and CDR2 YYREEE (reference sequence). V lost 4 bases and J lost 5, with 7 bases in between. CDR3 sequence: CASSSSHNEQFF. In DNA, the CDR3 is TGTGCCAGCAGCAGCTCTCACAATGAGCAGTTCTTC.

As regards this clone: A read error may account for a junction end that differs from germline. The CDR3 DNA follows: TGTGCCAGCAGCGTAGCCAGGGTAAGGGAGCAGTTCTTC. Its protein product is CASSVARVREQFF. The chain has TRBV7-2 and TRBJ2-1; a weak D match, TRBD1 (5 bases). The CDR3 runs 13 residues. Germline V lookup: CDR1 SGHTA, CDR2 FQGNSA. Based on the CDR3 plus reference TRBV7-2 and TRBJ2-1, the full variable domain is GAGVSQSPSNKVTEKGKDVELRCDPISGHTALYWYRQSLGQGLEFLIYFQGNSAPDKSGLPSDRFSAERTGGSVSTLTIQRTQQEDSAVYLCASSVARVREQFFGPGTRLTVL.

CDR3 DNA sequence: TGTGCCAGCCGTATCGGGGGACAGCAAAACACTGAAGCTTTCTTT. Protein sequence: CASRIGGQQNTEAFF. V is TRBV5-4 and J is TRBJ1-1, with 7 bases lining up with TRBD1. Germline-derived CDR1 and CDR2 are SGHNT and YYREEE (reference sequence). V trimming: 7 bases; J trimming: 2 bases; junction bases outside the gene matches: 11. The CDR3 is 15 amino acids.

This rearrangement joins TRBV4-1 to TRBJ2-5; tentatively, D is TRBD2 (6 bases). This CDR3 is 16 amino acids long. The germline V gene has CDR1 MGHRA and CDR2 YSYEKL. The V and J ends lost 0 bases and 0 bases respectively, with 11 bases between them. CDR3: CASSQEVAGNQETQYF. The DNA of the CDR3 is TGCGCCAGCAGCCAAGAAGTTGCGGGAAACCAAGAGACCCAGTACTTC.

V gene TRBV2 combines with J gene TRBJ2-7; TRBD2 matches at 11 bases. Germline CDR1 is SNHLY and CDR2 is FYNNEI. The trim removed 6 bases at V and 3 bases at J, leaving 4 bases unmatched. The CDR3 spans 14 residues. The CDR3 loop reads CASSNGLAGYEQYF. CDR3 DNA: TGTGCCAGCAGCAACGGACTAGCGGGCTACGAGCAGTACTTC.

V gene TRBV5-5 combines with J gene TRBJ1-1; no clear D. Germline V gives CDR1 SGHKS, CDR2 YYEKEE (reference sequence). The V end was cut by 7 bases, the J end by 0 bases, with 10 bases between. This CDR3 region has 13 residues. CDR3 sequence reads: CASLTRMNTEAFF. As DNA, the CDR3 is TGTGCCAGCCTCACAAGAATGAACACTGAAGCTTTCTTT.

This sequence joins TRBV7-3 and TRBJ2-3; D may be TRBD1 (5 bases). This CDR3 contains 16 residues. Trimming took off 2 bases at V and 4 bases at J, with 16 bases between the two ends. CDR1 and CDR2 (germline): SGHTA, FQGTGA. The CDR3 nucleotides are TGTGCCAGCAGCTTAGGCGCGCTAGGGGCCGCAGATACGCAGTATTTT. Translating it yields CASSLGALGAADTQYF.

This chain uses TRBV2 with TRBJ2-4; 10 positions agree with TRBD1. Unmatched junction bases numbered 6, after V lost 5 bases and J lost 8 bases. The CDR3 loop spans 14 amino acids. The V gene's germline CDR1 is SNHLY and CDR2 FYNNEI. The CDR3: CASSLTGGKDIQYF. CDR3 nucleotide sequence: TGTGCCAGCAGTTTGACAGGGGGCAAGGACATTCAGTACTTC.

The chain links TRBV30 to TRBJ1-2; 7 bases match TRBD1. The CDR3 has 11 residues. Germline CDR1 and CDR2: GTSNPN and SVGIG (reference sequence). The CDR3: CASRTGYGYTF. The DNA for the CDR3 is TGTGCTAGTAGGACAGGCTATGGCTACACCTTC.

This clone was detected only a few times. This chain joins TRBV11-3 and TRBJ2-1; TRBD2 agrees at 8 bases. J gave up 2 bases and V 5 bases, and 11 bases lay outside the gene matches. The CDR3 totals 17 residues. Germline CDR1 SGHNT, CDR2 YENEEA. CDR3 amino acids: CASSPGGSGIAYNEQFF. In DNA form, the CDR3 reads TGTGCCAGCAGCCCCGGGGGTAGCGGGATCGCCTACAATGAGCAGTTCTTC.

A single count supports this clone. V gene TRBV5-1 combines with J gene TRBJ2-5, with 11 bases matching TRBD2. CDR1 SGHRS and CDR2 YFSETQ come from the germline V gene. CDR3 size: 16 residues. The V gene end was trimmed by 4 bases and the J gene end by 1 base; junction bases not matched to a gene: 6. The CDR3 loop reads CASSKTSGGFQETQYF. The CDR3, as DNA: TGCGCCAGCAGCAAAACTAGCGGGGGCTTCCAAGAGACCCAGTACTTC.

This chain joins TRBV9 and TRBJ1-2; D perhaps matches TRBD1 (6 bases). CDR3 length: 14 residues. Looked up from germline, CDR1 is SGDLS and CDR2 is YYNGEE. V shed 0 bases and J shed 5 bases, with 11 bases lying between them. As DNA, the CDR3 is TGTGCCAGCAGCGTAGGAGGGGGAATGTATGGCTACACCTTC. It yields the protein CASSVGGGMYGYTF.

J is TRBJ2-4 and V is TRBV30; maybe TRBD2 (6 bases). The germline V gene encodes CDR1 GTSNPN and CDR2 SVGIG (reference sequence). There are 13 residues in the CDR3. Trimming took off 3 bases at V and 8 bases at J, with 14 bases between the two ends. CDR3 protein: CAWSVAGMDIQYF. The CDR3 bases are TGTGCCTGGAGCGTCGCGGGGATGGACATTCAGTACTTC.

The chain joins TRBV27 to TRBJ2-3; D uncertain. Trimming pared 3 bases from V and 2 bases from J, leaving 15 bases between. The germline CDR1 and CDR2 sequences are MNHEY and SMNVEV (reference sequence). This CDR3 is 16 amino acids long. CDR3 amino acids: CASSFHGPQPTDTQYF. The CDR3 DNA reads as TGTGCCAGCAGTTTCCACGGCCCCCAGCCCACAGATACGCAGTATTTT.

The CDR3 region is CASREGFDNSPLHF. In DNA, the CDR3 is TGTGCCAGCAGGGAGGGGTTCGATAATTCACCCCTCCACTTT. The chain combines TRBV6-4 with TRBJ1-6; D possibly corresponds to TRBD1 (5 bases). Trimming pared 6 bases from V and 5 bases from J, leaving 11 bases between. CDR1 and CDR2 from the germline V gene are MRHNA and SNTAGT. The CDR3 contains 14 residues.

The gene calls are TRBV5-1 and TRBJ1-1, with 7 nucleotides matching TRBD1. V gave up 4 bases and J gave up 4 bases; unmatched junction bases: 4. Germline CDR1 SGHRS, CDR2 YFSETQ. CDR3 length: 13 residues. The CDR3: CASSLDRATEAFF. CDR3 DNA: TGCGCCAGCAGCCTCGACAGGGCCACTGAAGCTTTCTTT. Filled out from reference TRBV5-1 and TRBJ1-1, the complete variable domain reads KAGVTQTPRYLIKTRGQQVTLSCSPISGHRSVSWYQQTPGQGLQFLFEYFSETQRNKGNFPGRFSGRQFSNSRSEMNVSTLELGDSALYLCASSLDRATEAFFGQGTRLTVV.

The rearrangement uses TRBV2 and TRBJ2-3; 7 bases fit TRBD1. CDR1 SNHLY and CDR2 FYNNEI come from the germline V gene. This CDR3 contains 13 residues. Trimming took 7 bases from V and 4 from J; bases not matched to a gene: 5. This chain's CDR3 is CASKTGYSDTQYF. CDR3 bases: TGTGCCAGCAAGACAGGGTACTCAGATACGCAGTATTTT.

J is TRBJ2-3 and V is TRBV5-5; TRBD1 matches 7 bases. The CDR3 has 16 amino acids. The V segment lost 0 bases and the J segment 3 bases; nucleotides outside the gene matches: 7. Germline lookup yields CDR1 SGHKS and CDR2 YYEKEE (reference sequence). The DNA for the CDR3 is TGTGCCAGCAGCTTGGGTCCAGGGGGAGAGACAGATACGCAGTATTTT. As protein: CASSLGPGGETDTQYF.

V and J are TRBV7-9 and TRBJ1-2; 8 positions agree with TRBD1. This CDR3 contains 17 residues. Germline V CDR1 and CDR2: SEHNR, FQNEAQ (reference sequence). Trimming at V came to 5 bases and at J to 3 bases, leaving 14 bases not matched to a gene. The CDR3 nucleotides are TGTGCCAGCAGCGGACCCAACGAGGACAGGGCGGACTATGGCTACACCTTC. Translated: CASSGPNEDRADYGYTF.

This clone was seen just once. This sequence joins TRBV7-8 and TRBJ1-5; 7 bases line up with TRBD1. The CDR3 loop spans 16 amino acids. The germline V gene has CDR1 SGHVS and CDR2 FQNEAQ. The V segment lost 4 bases and the J segment 3 bases; nucleotides outside the gene matches: 9. CDR3 DNA: TGTGCCAGCAGCTCTAAGCGGGGACAGCTCAATCAGCCCCAGCATTTT. Protein sequence: CASSSKRGQLNQPQHF.

The genes are TRBV6-5 and TRBJ1-1; 7 bases are shared with TRBD1. V lost 5 bases to trimming and J lost 1 base; unmatched junction nucleotides: 1. The CDR3 spans 13 residues. Germline CDR1 is MNHEY and CDR2 is SVGAGI. The CDR3 nucleotides are TGTGCCAGCAGTCACAGGGGGAACACTGAAGCTTTCTTT. Its protein product is CASSHRGNTEAFF.

The chain couples TRBV5-6 to TRBJ2-6; 11 nucleotides agree with TRBD1. The CDR3 is made up of 12 amino acids. Trimming at V came to 5 bases and at J to 12 bases, leaving 1 base not matched to a gene. Germline V CDR1 and CDR2: SGHDT, YYEEEE. DNA for the CDR3: TGTGCCAGCAGAGGACAGGGGGCCGTCCTGACTTTC. Translated: CASRGQGAVLTF.

This clone has just one count. This sequence joins TRBV2 and TRBJ2-5; 8 bases fit TRBD1. The germline V gene has CDR1 SNHLY and CDR2 FYNNEI. The CDR3 length is 14 residues. The junction had 5 bases not matched to a gene; V was cut back by 3 bases and J by 5 bases. The DNA of the CDR3 is TGTGCCAGCAGTGACAACAGGGGGTACGAGACCCAGTACTTC. Translated, it gives CASSDNRGYETQYF. The full variable domain, completed using reference TRBV2 and TRBJ2-5, is EPEVTQTPSHQVTQMGQEVILRCVPISNHLYFYWYRQILGQKVEFLVSFYNNEISEKSEIFDDQFSVERPDGSNFTLKIRSTKLEDSAMYFCASSDNRGYETQYFGPGTRLLVL.

The rearrangement uses TRBV7-2 and TRBJ2-1; 10 bases agree with TRBD2. CDR1 and CDR2 from the germline V gene are SGHTA and FQGNSA. V dropped 2 bases and J dropped 0; count of bases not matched to a gene: 4. The CDR3 consists of 17 residues. The CDR3 bases are TGTGCCAGCAGCTTACGCGCTAGCGGGGGCTCCTACAATGAGCAGTTCTTC. This gives the protein CASSLRASGGSYNEQFF.